This T cell receptor (beta chain) was observed in a study of T-cell reconstitution after alpha-beta-depleted transplantation in children. There are many counts of this clonotype. No antigen is known for it. Molecular barcoding with unique molecular identifiers was used for the TCRbeta library. TCRdb used MiXCR to reprocess the PCR reads, holding one entry per CDR3 protein. The sample carries more than 400,000 distinct CDR3 sequences, about 10% recorded once. CDR1 and CDR2 (germline): MNHEY, SMNVEV (reference sequence). This CDR3 is 13 amino acids long. Trimming shortened V by 6 bases and J by 4 bases, and 9 bases separated the two germline ends. Study-level points and caveats: One year after transplant, T-cell counts and diversity came mostly from newly produced T cells. High day-60 TCRbeta diversity in some patients came from surviving recipient T cells and thymic progenitors. It was reported that alpha-beta T cells came from several hundred expanded graft clones (about two months after transplant).

This clonotype was sampled from a female patient between 2 and 15 years old who had a stem cell transplant for aplastic anemia, so the T cells may come from the graft donor. Sample: PBMCs, mostly from graft donor cells, taken 180 days after TCRalphabeta/CD19-depleted stem cell transplant. This chain joins TRBV27 and TRBJ2-2; no clear D gene. The CDR3 is CASSTGRTGELFF. DNA for the CDR3: TGTGCCAGCAGCACCGGGCGCACCGGGGAGCTGTTTTTT.